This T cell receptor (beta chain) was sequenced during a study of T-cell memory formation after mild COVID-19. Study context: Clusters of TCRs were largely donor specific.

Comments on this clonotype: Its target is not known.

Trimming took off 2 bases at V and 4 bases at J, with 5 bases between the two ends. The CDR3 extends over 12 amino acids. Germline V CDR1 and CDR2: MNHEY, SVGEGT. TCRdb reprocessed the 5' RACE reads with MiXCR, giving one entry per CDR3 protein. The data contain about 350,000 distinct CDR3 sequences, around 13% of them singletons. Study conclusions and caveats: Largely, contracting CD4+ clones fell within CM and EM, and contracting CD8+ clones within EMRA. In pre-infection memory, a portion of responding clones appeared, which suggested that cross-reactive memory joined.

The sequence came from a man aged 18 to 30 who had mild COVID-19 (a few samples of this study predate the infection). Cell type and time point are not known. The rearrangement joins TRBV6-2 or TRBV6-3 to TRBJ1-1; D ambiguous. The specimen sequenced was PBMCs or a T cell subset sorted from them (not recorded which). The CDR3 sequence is CASSYAGTEAFF. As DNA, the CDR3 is TGTGCCAGCAGTTACGCAGGCACTGAAGCTTTCTTT.